This entry lists 17 T cell receptor beta chains sequenced from one sample in a study of blood T cells in healthy people across ages. Primers used in a second PCR of roughly 7 to 11 cycles were a sample-barcoded 5' primer and a J-beta primer mix. TCRdb re-called the 5' RACE reads through MiXCR, storing one row per CDR3 protein. The table shows around 1,700,000 distinct CDR3 sequences, with about 28% occurring only once. The sequenced sample consisted of blood. The receptors shown here come from a woman in her thirties in good health.

This clonotype occurred once. Germline and junction disagree at one end, which may indicate a read error. The rearrangement links TRBV3-1 to TRBJ2-3; 7 bases map to TRBD2. CDR3 length equals 13 residues. In germline, CDR1 is LGHDT, CDR2 YNNKEL (reference sequence). The CDR3: CAGSHGLADTQYF. The CDR3 DNA reads as TGTGCCGGCAGCCACGGACTAGCAGATACGCAGTATTTT.

This clonotype showed up just a few times. This CDR3 is CASSLGQGADWGETQYF. CDR3 DNA: TGTGCCAGCAGTCTGGGACAGGGGGCAGATTGGGGAGAGACCCAGTACTTC. V and J are TRBV12-3 or TRBV12-4 and TRBJ2-5; 12 positions agree with TRBD1. This CDR3 region has 17 residues. The J segment lost 4 bases and the V segment lost 5 bases, leaving 11 bases of the junction unmatched.

CDR3 protein: CASSPTSGGPGDTQYF. The CDR3 coding sequence is TGTGCCAGCAGCCCTACTAGCGGGGGGCCAGGGGATACGCAGTATTTT. This chain uses TRBV7-9 with TRBJ2-3, with 12 nucleotides matching TRBD2. The CDR3 runs to 16 residues. In germline, CDR1 is SEHNR, CDR2 FQNEAQ (reference sequence). V gave up 5 bases and J gave up 6 bases; unmatched junction bases: 9.

At least ten counts were recorded for this clonotype. The genes are TRBV5-1 and TRBJ2-7; 9 nucleotides line up with TRBD1. The V gene end was trimmed by 0 bases and the J gene end by 5 bases; junction bases not matched to a gene: 3. This CDR3 is 14 amino acids long. CDR1 and CDR2 from the germline V gene are SGHRS and YFSETQ. The CDR3 protein is CASSLGDRVNEQYF. CDR3 sequence (DNA): TGCGCCAGCAGCTTGGGGGACAGGGTAAACGAGCAGTACTTC.

This clonotype was recorded once. This may stem from a read error, because a much larger clone lies one nucleotide away. V usage is TRBV20-1 and J usage is TRBJ2-4, with D tentatively TRBD1 or TRBD2 (5 bases each). Germline values: CDR1 DFQATT, CDR2 SNEGSKA (reference sequence). Trimming took off 1 base at V and 13 bases at J, with 20 bases between the two ends. There are 14 residues in the CDR3. The CDR3 region has the DNA TGCAGTGCTAGAGTGACCGGGGCCTACAATGAGCAGTACTTC. The encoded protein is CSARVTGAYNEQYF.

The chain joins TRBV6-5 to TRBJ2-3; D is unresolved. CDR1 is MNHEY and CDR2 is SVGAGI in the germline V gene. V lost 3 bases and J 7 bases, leaving 5 bases between the germline ends. The CDR3 runs 11 residues. Here the CDR3 reads CASSYGYTQYF. In DNA form, the CDR3 reads TGTGCCAGCAGTTATGGGTATACGCAGTATTTT.

The chain has TRBV7-2 and TRBJ1-1, with D possibly matching TRBD1 (6 bases). Deletions cut 3 bases from V and 3 bases from J, with 17 bases between. This CDR3 region has 16 residues. CDR1 and CDR2 (germline): SGHTA, FQGNSA. CDR3 DNA: TGTGCCAGCAGCTTGGGGGCGTCACGGGCAGACACTGAAGCTTTCTTT. Translated, it gives CASSLGASRADTEAFF. Using reference TRBV7-2 and TRBJ1-1 for the parts outside the CDR3, the full variable domain is GAGVSQSPSNKVTEKGKDVELRCDPISGHTALYWYRQSLGQGLEFLIYFQGNSAPDKSGLPSDRFSAERTGGSVSTLTIQRTQQEDSAVYLCASSLGASRADTEAFFGQGTRLTVV.

This chain joins TRBV5-1 and TRBJ1-1; no clear D gene. CDR1 is SGHRS, CDR2 YFSETQ, per germline. The CDR3 extends over 16 amino acids. The germline V and J ends were trimmed by 4 bases and 0 bases, with 16 bases remaining between them. The CDR3 loop reads CASSPGGRPMNTEAFF. As DNA, the CDR3 is TGCGCCAGCAGCCCGGGCGGCCGTCCCATGAACACTGAAGCTTTCTTT.

A few counts support this clonotype. This chain connects TRBV3-1 to TRBJ2-3; the match to TRBD1 covers 9 bases. The CDR3 runs to 16 residues. The germline V gene has CDR1 LGHDT and CDR2 YNNKEL (reference sequence). J gave up 5 bases and V 4 bases, and 10 bases lay outside the gene matches. CDR3 in amino acids: CASSPRFGTGIDTQYF. The CDR3 coding sequence is TGTGCCAGCAGCCCCAGGTTCGGGACAGGGATAGATACGCAGTATTTT.

This clonotype was seen a few times. This sequence joins TRBV11-2 and TRBJ2-5; no definite D call. CDR1 and CDR2 from the germline V gene are SGHAT and FQNNGV. Trimming cost V 1 base and J 2 bases, with 11 bases left between them. This CDR3 is 15 amino acids long. Here the CDR3 reads CASSLVGPAQETQYF. The CDR3 coding sequence is TGTGCCAGCAGCTTAGTAGGCCCAGCACAAGAGACCCAGTACTTC.

This clonotype was detected ten times or more. The rearrangement uses TRBV10-2 and TRBJ2-6; possibly TRBD2 for D (5 bases). This CDR3 has 16 amino acids. CDR1 WSHSY and CDR2 SAAADI come from the germline V gene. Trimming removed 0 bases at V and 1 base at J, with 7 bases between. CDR3 nucleotides: TGCGCCAGCAGTGAGTCCTGGGAGTCTGGGGCCAACGTCCTGACTTTC. Its protein is CASSESWESGANVLTF.

As to this clonotype: A clone one base away is much larger, so this may be a read error. The chain joins TRBV12-3 or TRBV12-4 to TRBJ2-1, with D perhaps given as TRBD1 or TRBD2 (5 bases each). The length of the CDR3 is 14 residues. The CDR3 here is CVSSPGLPNNEQFF. The DNA of the CDR3 is TGTGTCAGCAGCCCGGGGCTACCTAACAATGAGCAGTTCTTC.

Concerning this clonotype itself: A much larger clone differs from this one at a single base, so this may be a read error. This rearrangement joins TRBV20-1 to TRBJ2-1; TRBD1 matches at 7 bases. The CDR3 is 14 residues long. Germline values: CDR1 DFQATT, CDR2 SNEGSKA (reference sequence). CDR3 sequence (DNA): TGCAGTGCTAGAGATCCAGGGGGATACAATGAGCAGTTGTTC. Encoded protein: CSARDPGGYNEQLF.

This chain joins TRBV5-4 and TRBJ1-4; D gene uncertain. V was clipped by 2 bases and J by 1 base, with 6 bases between them. The V gene's germline CDR1 is SGHNT and CDR2 YYREEE (reference sequence). The CDR3 is 14 residues long. The CDR3 here is CASSFQETNEKLFF. The CDR3 nucleotides are TGTGCCAGCAGCTTCCAGGAAACTAATGAAAAACTGTTTTTT.

This clonotype was counted between two and nine times. The junction shows a germline mismatch at one end, possibly a read error. The chain uses TRBV29-1 and TRBJ2-6; D may be TRBD1 (5 bases). The CDR3 has 13 residues. CDR1 SQVTM and CDR2 ANQGSEA come from the germline V gene. CDR3 nucleotide sequence: TGCAGCGTTGAAAGGGCTGGGGCCAACGCCCTGACTTTC. Protein product: CSVERAGANALTF.

This chain links TRBV5-4 with TRBJ2-3; 7 nucleotides match TRBD2. Trimming at V came to 2 bases and at J to 5 bases, leaving 5 bases not matched to a gene. From germline, CDR1 is SGHNT and CDR2 YYREEE (reference sequence). The CDR3 extends over 14 amino acids. CDR3 coding DNA: TGTGCCAGCAGCTTTACTAGCGACCGAGATACGCAGTATTTT. As protein: CASSFTSDRDTQYF. The variable domain in full, completed from reference TRBV5-4 and TRBJ2-3, reads ETGVTQSPTHLIKTRGQQVTLRCSSQSGHNTVSWYQQALGQGPQFIFQYYREEENGRGNFPPRFSGLQFPNYSSELNVNALELDDSALYLCASSFTSDRDTQYFGPGTRLTVL.

In the case of this clonotype: A much larger clone lies a single base off, so this may be a read error. The gene calls are TRBV2 and TRBJ2-1; the match to TRBD2 covers 7 bases. The CDR3 totals 12 residues. Germline CDR1 SNHLY, CDR2 FYNNEI. V dropped 3 bases and J dropped 10; count of bases not matched to a gene: 3. CDR3 DNA sequence: TGTGCCAGCAGTGACGGGGGGAGCGAGCAGTTCTTC. Protein sequence: CASSDGGSEQFF. The full variable domain, with the rest looked up from reference TRBV2 and TRBJ2-1, is EPEVTQTPSHQVTQMGQEVILRCVPISNHLYFYWYRQILGQKVEFLVSFYNNEISEKSEIFDDQFSVERPDGSNFTLKIRSTKLEDSAMYFCASSDGGSEQFFGPGTRLTVL.